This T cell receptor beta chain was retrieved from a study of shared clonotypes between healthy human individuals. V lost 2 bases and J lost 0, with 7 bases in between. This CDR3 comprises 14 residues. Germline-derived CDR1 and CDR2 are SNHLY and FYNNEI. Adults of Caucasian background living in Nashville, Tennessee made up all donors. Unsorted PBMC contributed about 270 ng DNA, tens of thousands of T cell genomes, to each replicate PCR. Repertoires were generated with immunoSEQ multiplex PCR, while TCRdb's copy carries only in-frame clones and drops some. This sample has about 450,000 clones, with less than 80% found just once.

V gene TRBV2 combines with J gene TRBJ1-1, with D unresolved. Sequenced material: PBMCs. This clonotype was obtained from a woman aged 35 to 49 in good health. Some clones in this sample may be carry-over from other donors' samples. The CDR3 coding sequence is TGTGCCAGCAGTGAATGGCGGATGAACACTGAAGCTTTCTTT. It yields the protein CASSEWRMNTEAFF.